The 23 T cell receptor beta chains presented below share a single source sample, sequenced in a study of radiation and T cells in renal cell carcinoma (dated by TCRdb to 2020 to 2022). Interpreted using the paper, the time point label stands for: blood 4 weeks post-SBRT, at nephrectomy. The sample's treatment or condition label, in plain terms: 15 Gy SBRT to primary tumor, nephrectomy 4 weeks later. Preparation of the library involved the immunoSEQ multiplex PCR assay. Here the immuneACCESS table is served through TCRdb, limited to in-frame sequences with V and J called. Missing clones are a known gap in these copies; in checked studies unresolved V genes cover under half, and the rest lacks a known reason. This sample lists about 64,000 clones; around 80% were detected once. The leading ten clones occupy about 6.4% of the sample. The input for sequencing was blood, taken from a patient whose treatment included radiotherapy and nephrectomy. The receptors shown here come from a man between 60 and 75 years old with renal cell carcinoma.

This chain connects TRBV19 to TRBJ2-1; 7 bases align to TRBD2. Germline V gene lookup returns CDR1 LNHDA and CDR2 SQIVND (reference sequence). The CDR3 totals 15 residues. V shed 5 bases, J shed 0 bases, and the junction held 4 bases outside the gene matches. The DNA for the CDR3 is TGTGCCAGTAGTCCATGGACTAGCTCCTACAATGAGCAGTTCTTC. Translating it yields CASSPWTSSYNEQFF.

The rearrangement uses TRBV10-3 and TRBJ1-1, with unresolved D. This CDR3 has 13 amino acids. Trimming shortened V by 4 bases and J by 4 bases, and 10 bases separated the two germline ends. Germline V gene sequence: CDR1 ENHRY, CDR2 SYGVKD. The CDR3 DNA follows: TGTGCCATCAGTGTTTCTGAGGCCACTGAAGCTTTCTTT. Translation: CAISVSEATEAFF.

The V call is TRBV7-9, the J call TRBJ2-3; weak D call: TRBD2 (7 bases). From germline, CDR1 is SEHNR and CDR2 FQNEAQ (reference sequence). This CDR3 is built from 15 residues. V shed 5 bases and J shed 2 bases, with 14 bases lying between them. CDR3 in DNA: TGTGCCAGCAGCCCCCTAGGGGGGGCCACAGATACGCAGTATTTT. This gives the protein CASSPLGGATDTQYF.

This sequence joins TRBV30 and TRBJ2-7; 10 nucleotides match TRBD1. This CDR3 has 13 residues. From germline, CDR1 is GTSNPN and CDR2 SVGIG (reference sequence). Trimming cost V 2 bases and J 4 bases; bases outside gene matches: 2. CDR3 nucleotide sequence: TGTGCCTGGAGTCGGGACAGGGGATACGAGCAGTACTTC. As protein: CAWSRDRGYEQYF.

Only a few counts were recorded for this clone. This chain joins TRBV11-2 and TRBJ2-5, with 11 bases fitting TRBD2. Germline V gene sequence: CDR1 SGHAT, CDR2 FQNNGV. The ends lost 5 bases at V and 7 bases at J; junction bases unmatched: 15. The CDR3 totals 17 residues. CDR3 loop: CASSARLAGLLVGTQYF. The CDR3 DNA reads TGTGCCAGCAGCGCAAGACTAGCGGGACTTTTGGTTGGGACCCAGTACTTC.

This chain joins TRBV30 and TRBJ2-5, with D uncertain. The CDR3 is made up of 12 amino acids. The V end was cut by 2 bases, the J end by 5 bases, with 9 bases between. Germline CDR1 and CDR2: GTSNPN and SVGIG (reference sequence). In DNA form, the CDR3 reads TGTGCCTGGAGTTCTAGTTTTGAGACCCAGTACTTC. It encodes CAWSSSFETQYF.

The CDR3 DNA is TGTGCCTGGAGTGTATTGGGAGGATTATACGAGCAGTACTTC. The encoded protein is CAWSVLGGLYEQYF. The V gene is TRBV30, the J gene TRBJ2-7; a weak D match, TRBD2 (6 bases). CDR1 and CDR2 from the germline V gene are GTSNPN and SVGIG (reference sequence). The CDR3 is 14 residues long. The V gene lost 0 bases and the J gene lost 4 bases, with 13 bases spanning the gap.

The chain is built from TRBV7-2 and TRBJ2-3, with D unresolved. The ends were cut back, 5 bases at V and 8 bases at J, with 11 bases in the middle. The germline V gene encodes CDR1 SGHTA and CDR2 FQGNSA. The CDR3 extends over 12 amino acids. CDR3 residues: CASSPPPATQYF. CDR3 DNA: TGTGCCAGCAGCCCCCCCCCGGCTACGCAGTATTTT.

This rearrangement joins TRBV7-8 to TRBJ2-3, with a possible D match to TRBD2 (5 bases). CDR1 is SGHVS and CDR2 is FQNEAQ in the germline V gene. V shed 4 bases and J shed 3 bases, with 17 bases lying between them. The length of the CDR3 is 16 residues. CDR3 protein: CASSWTVPTGTDTQYF. The CDR3 coding sequence is TGTGCCAGCAGCTGGACCGTCCCCACGGGAACAGATACGCAGTATTTT.

This clone showed up just a few times. The chain combines TRBV15 with TRBJ2-3; unclear D gene. This CDR3 spans 16 amino acids. V gave up 1 base and J gave up 2 bases, with 13 bases separating them. Germline values: CDR1 LNHNV, CDR2 YYDKDF (reference sequence). The CDR3 DNA reads as TGTGCCACCAGCAGAGTCCGATCGGGTCCCACAGATACGCAGTATTTT. Protein: CATSRVRSGPTDTQYF. The full variable domain, completed using reference TRBV15 and TRBJ2-3, is DAMVIQNPRYQVTQFGKPVTLSCSQTLNHNVMYWYQQKSSQAPKLLFHYYDKDFNNEADTPDNFQSRRPNTSFCFLDIRSPGLGDTAMYLCATSRVRSGPTDTQYFGPGTRLTVL.

This clone was observed a single time. This rearrangement joins TRBV19 to TRBJ1-1; 9 bases fit TRBD1. The CDR3 spans 14 residues. Unmatched junction bases numbered 10, after V lost 7 bases and J lost 7 bases. Germline V CDR1 and CDR2: LNHDA, SQIVND (reference sequence). CDR3 DNA sequence: TGTGCCAGTACCGCGGACAGGGGCCCTCTTGAAGCTTTCTTT. As protein: CASTADRGPLEAFF.

The V call is TRBV30, the J call TRBJ2-5, with 12 bases matching TRBD2. Looked up from germline, CDR1 is GTSNPN and CDR2 is SVGIG (reference sequence). This CDR3 has 16 amino acids. The J segment lost 5 bases and the V segment lost 2 bases, leaving 9 bases of the junction unmatched. CDR3 region: CAWSRAASGGDETQYF. As DNA, the CDR3 is TGTGCCTGGAGTAGGGCTGCTAGCGGGGGGGATGAGACCCAGTACTTC.

The chain has TRBV5-1 and TRBJ2-1, with D unclear. Germline CDR1 is SGHRS and CDR2 is YFSETQ. The CDR3 totals 11 residues. The V end lost 3 bases, the J end lost 4 bases, and 2 bases lay between the germline ends. CDR3 DNA: TGCGCCAGCAGCTGGTACAATGAGCAGTTCTTC. It translates to CASSWYNEQFF.

The V call is TRBV5-4, the J call TRBJ2-3; 7 bases agree with TRBD2. Germline CDR1 SGHNT, CDR2 YYREEE (reference sequence). The CDR3 has 15 amino acids. The V segment lost 0 bases and the J segment 0 bases; nucleotides outside the gene matches: 1. CDR3 in amino acids: CASSLGSGSTDTQYF. Here the CDR3 DNA reads TGTGCCAGCAGCTTGGGTAGCGGGAGCACAGATACGCAGTATTTT. Full variable domain (outside the CDR3, taken from reference TRBV5-4 and TRBJ2-3): ETGVTQSPTHLIKTRGQQVTLRCSSQSGHNTVSWYQQALGQGPQFIFQYYREEENGRGNFPPRFSGLQFPNYSSELNVNALELDDSALYLCASSLGSGSTDTQYFGPGTRLTVL.

This clone occurred once. Here the CDR3 DNA reads TGTGCCAGCTCACCACCGGTCGTAGGGGTGGGCTATGGCTACACCTTC. It translates to CASSPPVVGVGYGYTF. The chain recombines TRBV18 with TRBJ1-2; weak D call: TRBD1 (5 bases). Trimming took 0 bases from V and 4 from J, leaving 15 bases between them. The CDR3 is 16 amino acids. From germline, CDR1 is KGHSH and CDR2 LQKENI.

The genes are TRBV7-2 and TRBJ2-7; either TRBD1 or TRBD2 may supply D (5 bases each). CDR3 length equals 14 residues. In germline, CDR1 is SGHTA, CDR2 FQGNSA. V gave up 1 base and J gave up 5 bases, with 12 bases separating them. Here the CDR3 reads CASSLDGASDEQYV. Written as DNA, the CDR3 is TGTGCCAGCAGCTTAGACGGGGCCTCGGACGAGCAGTACGTC.

The chain joins TRBV5-1 to TRBJ1-1; no firm D call. Trimming stripped 3 bases from V and 3 bases from J, with 12 bases between. The CDR3 totals 14 residues. Looked up from germline, CDR1 is SGHRS and CDR2 is YFSETQ. The CDR3 DNA reads as TGCGCCAGCAGCTCGTTCGGGAGGGACACTGAAGCTTTCTTT. Its translation is CASSSFGRDTEAFF.

This clone was picked up a small number of times. The J gene is TRBJ1-6, the V gene TRBV30; D remains ambiguous. Trimming cost V 2 bases and J 8 bases, with 10 bases left between them. CDR3 size: 13 residues. From germline, CDR1 is GTSNPN and CDR2 SVGIG (reference sequence). This chain's CDR3 is CAWSSLSDSPLHF. The CDR3 coding sequence is TGTGCCTGGAGTAGCCTGTCAGATTCACCCCTCCACTTT.

This clone was seen a few times. The chain links TRBV6-1 to TRBJ2-7; no clear D. Germline CDR1 reads MNHNS; CDR2 reads SASEGT. The CDR3 extends over 15 amino acids. Trimming took off 1 base at V and 1 base at J, with 11 bases between the two ends. CDR3 residues: CASSEEYGQSYEQYF. CDR3 DNA: TGTGCCAGCAGTGAAGAATATGGGCAGTCCTACGAGCAGTACTTC.

The chain links TRBV7-2 to TRBJ1-1; D is ambiguous. Trimming shortened V by 6 bases and J by 1 base, and 12 bases separated the two germline ends. CDR3 size: 14 residues. Germline-derived CDR1 and CDR2 are SGHTA and FQGNSA. The CDR3 DNA sequence: TGTGCCAGCAGAATGAGGGAGAGGAACACTGAAGCTTTCTTT. Encoded protein: CASRMRERNTEAFF.

The genes are TRBV2 and TRBJ2-1, with D perhaps TRBD1 (5 bases). V was cut by 4 bases and J by 9 bases, with 10 bases left in between. There are 12 residues in the CDR3. Germline CDR1 reads SNHLY; CDR2 reads FYNNEI. CDR3 in amino acids: CASSVGHGEQFF. In nucleotides, the CDR3 is TGTGCCAGCAGTGTGGGGCACGGTGAGCAGTTCTTC.

The rearrangement uses TRBV30 and TRBJ2-7; D gene uncertain. This CDR3 has 13 amino acids. The germline gives CDR1 GTSNPN, CDR2 SVGIG (reference sequence). Trimming shortened V by 0 bases and J by 0 bases, and 6 bases separated the two germline ends. The CDR3 sequence is CAWSVIRSYEQYF. The CDR3 coding sequence is TGTGCCTGGAGTGTGATACGCTCCTACGAGCAGTACTTC.

The chain combines TRBV18 with TRBJ1-3; D may be TRBD1 (6 bases). This CDR3 contains 16 residues. CDR1 is KGHSH and CDR2 is LQKENI in the germline V gene. The ends were cut back, 4 bases at V and 0 bases at J, with 13 bases in the middle. DNA for the CDR3: TGTGCCAGCTCACTGGAGGGGGGACCCTCTGGAAACACCATATATTTT. This sequence encodes CASSLEGGPSGNTIYF.